What follows are 14 T cell receptor beta chains derived from one specimen sequenced in a study of cytomegalovirus exposure and HLA in healthy donors. The PCR ran on 60 Vbeta and 13 Jbeta primers. TCRdb keeps only in-frame clones here, not all; method: immunoSEQ multiplex PCR. The listing records about 46,000 clones. Specimen: PBMCs. These receptors came from a middle-aged woman in good health and CMV-seronegative.

The V gene is TRBV21-1, the J gene TRBJ1-2. TRBV21-1 is described as a pseudogene. CDR3 size: 16 residues. CDR3 in DNA: TGTGCCAGCAGCAAAGTAGCCGGGACTGAAAACTATGGCTACACCTTC. This translates into CASSKVAGTENYGYTF.

This chain links TRBV20-1 with TRBJ2-7; D uncertain. The CDR3 consists of 11 residues. With 5 bases removed from V and 2 bases from J, the gap between germline ends came to 7 bases. CDR1 is DFQATT, CDR2 SNEGSKA, per germline (reference sequence). The CDR3 sequence is CSAQETYEQYF. DNA of the CDR3: TGCAGTGCTCAGGAAACCTACGAGCAGTACTTC.

The rearrangement joins TRBV4-3 to TRBJ2-1; TRBD2 matches 9 bases. The CDR3 consists of 16 residues. J gave up 4 bases and V 0 bases, and 4 bases lay outside the gene matches. Germline CDR1 LGHNA, CDR2 YSLEER. The CDR3 coding sequence is TGCGCCAGCAGCCAAGACCCTAGCGGGATATACAATGAGCAGTTCTTC. Its translation is CASSQDPSGIYNEQFF.

This chain joins TRBV6-1 and TRBJ1-3, with D hard to call. The V end lost 7 bases, the J end lost 7 bases, and 17 bases lay between the germline ends. The germline gives CDR1 MNHNS, CDR2 SASEGT. The CDR3 sequence is 14 residues long. The CDR3 reads CASTKADYGNTIYF. The CDR3 coding sequence is TGTGCCAGCACCAAGGCGGATTATGGCAACACCATATATTTT.

This sequence joins TRBV5-1 and TRBJ1-5, with D unclear. This CDR3 has 14 residues. The ends were cut back, 3 bases at V and 0 bases at J, with 7 bases in the middle. Germline lookup yields CDR1 SGHRS and CDR2 YFSETQ. The CDR3 region has the DNA TGCGCCAGCAGCTCTGGACTTAGCAATCAGCCCCAGCATTTT. Translation gives CASSSGLSNQPQHF.

This chain connects TRBV4-2 to TRBJ2-7; D perhaps matches TRBD2 (5 bases). This CDR3 has 13 residues. In germline, CDR1 is LGHNA, CDR2 YNFKEQ. V was pared by 3 bases and J by 2 bases, with 8 bases between. The CDR3: CASSQSGPYEQYF. In DNA, the CDR3 is TGTGCCAGCAGCCAGAGCGGTCCCTACGAGCAGTACTTC.

This chain joins TRBV6-1 and TRBJ2-7, with D perhaps matching TRBD2 (5 bases). The CDR3 is 15 amino acids. The V end was cut by 4 bases, the J end by 3 bases, with 16 bases between. Germline-derived CDR1 and CDR2 are MNHNS and SASEGT. CDR3 loop: CASSALLRGDYEQYF. The CDR3, as DNA: TGTGCCAGCAGTGCCCTACTACGGGGAGACTACGAGCAGTACTTC.

V is TRBV29-1 and J is TRBJ1-1, with a tentative D call TRBD1 (5 bases). CDR1 SQVTM and CDR2 ANQGSEA come from the germline V gene. The CDR3 length is 12 residues. V was cut by 4 bases and J by 4 bases, with 10 bases left in between. The CDR3: CSVGSGGTEAFF. In DNA form, the CDR3 reads TGCAGCGTTGGATCGGGGGGCACTGAAGCTTTCTTT. The full variable domain, its missing parts supplied by reference TRBV29-1 and TRBJ1-1, is SAVISQKPSRDICQRGTSLTIQCQVDSQVTMMFWYRQQPGQSLTLIATANQGSEATYESGFVIDKFPISRPNLTFSTLTVSNMSPEDSSIYLCSVGSGGTEAFFGQGTRLTVV.

As for this clone: At one end, the junction sequence differs from germline, possibly due to a read error. CDR3 bases: TGCGCCAGCAGCTTGATAGGGACTAGCACCTACGATCAGTACTTC. Encoded protein: CASSLIGTSTYDQYF. V usage is TRBV5-1 and J usage is TRBJ2-7, with TRBD2 matching over 9 bases. Germline lookup yields CDR1 SGHRS and CDR2 YFSETQ. There are 15 residues in the CDR3. Full variable domain (missing parts from reference TRBV5-1 and TRBJ2-7): KAGVTQTPRYLIKTRGQQVTLSCSPISGHRSVSWYQQTPGQGLQFLFEYFSETQRNKGNFPGRFSGRQFSNSRSEMNVSTLELGDSALYLCASSLIGTSTYDQYFGPGTRLTVT.

The rearrangement uses TRBV5-1 and TRBJ2-1; 10 positions agree with TRBD2. Germline trimming cut 2 bases from V and 5 bases from J; bases unmatched to any gene: 4. This CDR3 comprises 15 residues. CDR1 SGHRS and CDR2 YFSETQ come from the germline V gene. The CDR3 region is CASSFPGTSDNEQFF. The CDR3 nucleotides read TGCGCCAGCAGCTTCCCCGGGACTAGCGACAATGAGCAGTTCTTC.

The chain carries TRBV15 and TRBJ2-1; 12 bases are shared with TRBD2. The J segment lost 5 bases and the V segment lost 1 base, leaving 3 bases of the junction unmatched. This CDR3 spans 16 amino acids. Germline values: CDR1 LNHNV, CDR2 YYDKDF (reference sequence). The CDR3: CATSRGGLAGHNEQFF. CDR3 nucleotide sequence: TGTGCCACCAGCAGAGGTGGACTAGCGGGGCACAATGAGCAGTTCTTC.

The chain recombines TRBV27 with TRBJ1-2; D is perhaps TRBD1 (5 bases). Germline loops: CDR1 MNHEY, CDR2 SMNVEV (reference sequence). V dropped 5 bases and J dropped 8 bases, with 21 bases sitting between them. This CDR3 is built from 15 residues. CDR3 residues: CASSPRGGLVWGYTF. As DNA, the CDR3 is TGTGCCAGCAGTCCTCGGGGGGGACTCGTTTGGGGCTACACCTTC.

This clone is labeled medium-sized based on frequency. Its ends do not fully match the called genes, so a read error is possible. The chain recombines TRBV7-2 with TRBJ1-1; 10 bases match TRBD1. The CDR3 runs 13 residues. The germline V gene has CDR1 SGHTA and CDR2 FQGNSA. In DNA form, the CDR3 reads TGTGCCAGCAGTTCGAGACAGGGGGCGCAGTGGGACTTT. As protein: CASSSRQGAQWDF.

The V call is TRBV7-2, the J call TRBJ2-5, with a possible D match to TRBD1 (5 bases). V was clipped by 1 base and J by 0 bases, with 6 bases between them. Germline values: CDR1 SGHTA, CDR2 FQGNSA. The CDR3 runs 14 residues. CDR3 in DNA: TGTGCCAGCAGCTTAGAGGGGTACCAAGAGACCCAGTACTTC. Amino acids: CASSLEGYQETQYF.